This T cell receptor beta chain was identified during a study of regulatory T cells in long-lasting Graves disease. The overall study: It was over 5 years of antithyroid drugs, with positive TSH receptor antibodies, that meant persistent Graves' disease. Study results and caveats: The researchers studied only peripheral blood, not thyroid tissue.

This sample's time point: persistent/refractory GD, antithyroid drugs over 5 years with positive TRAb. PBMC RNA was the source of the TCR library. The diagnosis of Graves' disease used American Thyroid Association guidelines. This clonotype appeared many times. Its specificity is not known. The TCR beta library used iRepertoire HTBI primers with Arm-PCR amplification of CDR3. From the multiplex PCR reads, TCRdb called clonotypes with MiXCR, one entry per CDR3 protein. Here the sample spans fewer than 400,000 distinct CDR3 sequences, about 20% being singletons. Sequences were derived from peripheral blood mononuclear cells (PBMCs), sampled when the disease was refractory, from a patient treated with antithyroid drugs. This TCR was recovered from a female donor with Graves disease.

As DNA, the CDR3 is TGTGCCAGCATGGGCAGGGGGGCGTGGGAGCAGTACTTC. As protein: CASMGRGAWEQYF. The chain has TRBV2 and TRBJ2-7; possible D gene TRBD1, 7 bases. The CDR3 consists of 13 residues. Deletions cut 7 bases from V and 7 bases from J, with 17 bases between. Germline V gives CDR1 SNHLY, CDR2 FYNNEI. The whole variable domain, remainder taken from reference TRBV2 and TRBJ2-7, is EPEVTQTPSHQVTQMGQEVILRCVPISNHLYFYWYRQILGQKVEFLVSFYNNEISEKSEIFDDQFSVERPDGSNFTLKIRSTKLEDSAMYFCASMGRGAWEQYFGPGTRLTVT.